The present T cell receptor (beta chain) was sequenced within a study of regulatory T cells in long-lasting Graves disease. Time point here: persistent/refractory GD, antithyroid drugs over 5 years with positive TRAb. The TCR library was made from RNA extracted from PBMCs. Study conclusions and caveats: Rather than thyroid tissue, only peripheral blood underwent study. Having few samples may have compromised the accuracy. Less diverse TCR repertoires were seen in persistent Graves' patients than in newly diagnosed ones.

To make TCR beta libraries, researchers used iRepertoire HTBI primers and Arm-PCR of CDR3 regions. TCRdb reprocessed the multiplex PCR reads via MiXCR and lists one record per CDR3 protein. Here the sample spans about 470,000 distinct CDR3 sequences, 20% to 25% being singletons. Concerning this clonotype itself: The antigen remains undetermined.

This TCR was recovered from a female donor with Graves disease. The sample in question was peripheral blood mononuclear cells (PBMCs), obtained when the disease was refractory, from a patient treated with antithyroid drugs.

In DNA, the CDR3 is TGTGCCAGCAGTTACGACAGGGACGCTGAAGCTTTCTTT. This translates into CASSYDRDAEAFF. J is TRBJ1-1 and V is TRBV6-2 or TRBV6-3; TRBD1 matches at 7 bases. The CDR3 sequence is 13 residues long. Germline CDR1 and CDR2: MNHEY and SVGEGT. V was pared by 2 bases and J by 6 bases, with 3 bases of the junction left unmatched.